This TCR beta chain was retrieved from a study of early T cells in non-severe SARS-CoV-2 infection. The CDR3 has 14 residues. J was trimmed by 5 bases and V by 5 bases; bases with no gene match: 8. CDR1 DFQATT and CDR2 SNEGSKA come from the germline V gene (reference sequence). This clonotype was counted ten times or more. TCRdb reprocessed the 5' RACE reads with MiXCR, giving one entry per CDR3 protein. There are about 47,000 distinct CDR3 sequences in the sample; approximately 10% occur only once, and over 10% lies in the top ten. This sequence was found in an adult who was a healthcare worker with PCR-confirmed SARS-CoV-2 infection or an uninfected control (not recorded which). Material for sequencing was whole blood. The chain recombines TRBV20-1 with TRBJ2-3; 9 bases fit TRBD2. CDR3 in DNA: TGCAGTGCTCTCGAGCGGGGGGCCGGAGATACGCAGTATTTT. Translating it yields CSALERGAGDTQYF.